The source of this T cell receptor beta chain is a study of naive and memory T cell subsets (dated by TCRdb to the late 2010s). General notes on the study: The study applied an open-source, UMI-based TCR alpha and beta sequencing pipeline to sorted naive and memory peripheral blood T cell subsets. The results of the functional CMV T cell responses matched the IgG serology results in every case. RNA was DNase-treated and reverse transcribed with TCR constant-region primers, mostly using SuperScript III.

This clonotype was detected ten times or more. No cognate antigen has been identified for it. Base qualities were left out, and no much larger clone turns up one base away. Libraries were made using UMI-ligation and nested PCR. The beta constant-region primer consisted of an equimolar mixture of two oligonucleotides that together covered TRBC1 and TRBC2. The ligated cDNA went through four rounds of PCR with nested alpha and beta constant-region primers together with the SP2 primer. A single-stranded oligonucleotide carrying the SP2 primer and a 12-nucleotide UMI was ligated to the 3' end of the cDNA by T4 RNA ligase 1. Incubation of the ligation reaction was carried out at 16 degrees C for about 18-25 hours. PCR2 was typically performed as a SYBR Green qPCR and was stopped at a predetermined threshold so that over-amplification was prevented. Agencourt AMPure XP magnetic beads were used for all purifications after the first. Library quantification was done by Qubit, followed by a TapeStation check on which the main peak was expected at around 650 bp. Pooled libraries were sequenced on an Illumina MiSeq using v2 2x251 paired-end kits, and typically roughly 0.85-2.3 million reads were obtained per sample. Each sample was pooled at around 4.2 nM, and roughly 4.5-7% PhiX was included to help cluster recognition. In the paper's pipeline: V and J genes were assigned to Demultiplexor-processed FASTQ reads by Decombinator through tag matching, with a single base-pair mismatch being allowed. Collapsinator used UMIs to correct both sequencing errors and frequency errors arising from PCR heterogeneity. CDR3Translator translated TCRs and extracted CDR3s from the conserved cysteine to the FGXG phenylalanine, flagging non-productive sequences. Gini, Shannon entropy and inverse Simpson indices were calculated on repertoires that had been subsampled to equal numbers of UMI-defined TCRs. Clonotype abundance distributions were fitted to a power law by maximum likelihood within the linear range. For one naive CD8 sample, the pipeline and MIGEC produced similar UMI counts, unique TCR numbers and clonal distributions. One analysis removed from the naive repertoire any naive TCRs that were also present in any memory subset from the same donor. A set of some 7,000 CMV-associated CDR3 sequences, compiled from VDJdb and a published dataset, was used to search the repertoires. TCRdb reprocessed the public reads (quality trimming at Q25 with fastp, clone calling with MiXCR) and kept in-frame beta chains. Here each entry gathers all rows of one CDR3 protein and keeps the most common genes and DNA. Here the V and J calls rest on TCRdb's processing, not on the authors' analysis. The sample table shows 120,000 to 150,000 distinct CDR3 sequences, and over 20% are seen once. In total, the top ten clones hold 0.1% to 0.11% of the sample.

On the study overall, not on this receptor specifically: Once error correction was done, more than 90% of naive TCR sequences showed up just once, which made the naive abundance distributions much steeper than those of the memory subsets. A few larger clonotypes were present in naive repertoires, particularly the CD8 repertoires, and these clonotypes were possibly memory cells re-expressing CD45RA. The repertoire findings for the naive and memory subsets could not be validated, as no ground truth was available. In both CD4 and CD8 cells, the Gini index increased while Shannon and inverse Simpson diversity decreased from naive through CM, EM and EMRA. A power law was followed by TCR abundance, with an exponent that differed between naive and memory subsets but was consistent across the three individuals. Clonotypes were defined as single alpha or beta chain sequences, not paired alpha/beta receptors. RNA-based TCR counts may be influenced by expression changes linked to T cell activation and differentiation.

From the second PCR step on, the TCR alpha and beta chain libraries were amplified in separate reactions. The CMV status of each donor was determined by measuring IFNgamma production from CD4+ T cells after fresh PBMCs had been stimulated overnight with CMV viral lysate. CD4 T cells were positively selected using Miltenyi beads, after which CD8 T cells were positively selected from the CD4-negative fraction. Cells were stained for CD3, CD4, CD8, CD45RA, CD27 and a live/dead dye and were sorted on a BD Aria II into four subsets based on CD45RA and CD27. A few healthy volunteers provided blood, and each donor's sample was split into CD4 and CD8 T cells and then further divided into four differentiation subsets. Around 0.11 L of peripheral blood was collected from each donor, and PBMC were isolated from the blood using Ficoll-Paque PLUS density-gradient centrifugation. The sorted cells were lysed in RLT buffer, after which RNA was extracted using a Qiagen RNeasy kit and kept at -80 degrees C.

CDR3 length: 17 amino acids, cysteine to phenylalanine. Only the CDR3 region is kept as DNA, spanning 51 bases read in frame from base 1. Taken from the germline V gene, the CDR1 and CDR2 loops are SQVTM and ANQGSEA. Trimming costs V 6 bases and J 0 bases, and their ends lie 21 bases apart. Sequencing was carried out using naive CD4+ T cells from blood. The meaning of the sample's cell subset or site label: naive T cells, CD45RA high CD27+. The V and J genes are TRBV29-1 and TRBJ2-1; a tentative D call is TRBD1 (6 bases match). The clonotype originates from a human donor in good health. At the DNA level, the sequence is TGCAGCGTGACCGGACGCACGATACAGGGCTCCTACAATGAGCAGTTCTTC. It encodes CSVTGRTIQGSYNEQFF.